This entry lists 32 T cell receptor beta chains sequenced from one sample in a study of shared clonotypes between healthy human individuals. Repertoires were generated with immunoSEQ multiplex PCR, while TCRdb's copy carries only in-frame clones and drops some. The sample consists of hundreds of thousands of clones, roughly 72% of them appearing once. The material sequenced was memory CD4+ T cells sorted from blood. Documented subset: CD45RA-negative fraction. The receptors were gathered from a woman aged 25 to 39 in good health.

The chain joins TRBV6-5 to TRBJ1-2; TRBD1 matches at 7 bases. Germline assignment: CDR1 MNHEY and CDR2 SVGAGI. V lost 5 bases and J lost 6; bases outside the gene matches: 9. This CDR3 comprises 14 residues. Here the CDR3 reads CASSPPTGRNGYTF. The CDR3 nucleotides read TGTGCCAGCAGTCCCCCGACAGGGCGAAATGGCTACACCTTC.

The CDR3 spells CASSKGLAGVDEQFF. In DNA form, the CDR3 reads TGTGCCAGCAGCAAGGGACTAGCGGGAGTCGATGAGCAGTTCTTC. The gene calls are TRBV7-3 and TRBJ2-1, with 14 bases identical to TRBD2. Germline CDR1 and CDR2: SGHTA and FQGTGA. This CDR3 has 15 residues. V dropped 5 bases and J dropped 8; count of bases not matched to a gene: 5.

The chain couples TRBV28 to TRBJ1-2, with no clear D. The CDR3 consists of 14 residues. V was cut by 5 bases and J by 0 bases, with 10 bases left in between. Germline CDR1 is MDHEN and CDR2 is SYDVKM. The CDR3 DNA sequence: TGTGCCAGCAGTCTAGGACGGTCTAACTATGGCTACACCTTC. Protein: CASSLGRSNYGYTF.

V and J are TRBV6-1 and TRBJ2-3; 8 nucleotides align to TRBD2. Trimming removed 11 bases from V and 0 bases from J; junction bases left unmatched: 4. Per germline, CDR1 MNHNS and CDR2 SASEGT. This CDR3 comprises 13 residues. The CDR3 nucleotides read TGTGCCGGACTAGCCGAAAGCACAGATACGCAGTATTTT. Protein product: CAGLAESTDTQYF.

V usage is TRBV19 and J usage is TRBJ2-2, with D tentatively TRBD1 (6 bases). CDR1 and CDR2 from the germline V gene are LNHDA and SQIVND (reference sequence). This CDR3 has 14 amino acids. The V gene lost 7 bases and the J gene lost 4 bases, with 13 bases spanning the gap. This CDR3 reads CASTVRGGTGELFF. CDR3 bases: TGTGCCAGTACCGTCAGGGGTGGCACCGGGGAGCTGTTTTTT.

V and J are TRBV5-1 and TRBJ2-7; 8 positions agree with TRBD1. Germline V gene data show CDR1 as SGHRS and CDR2 as YFSETQ. This CDR3 region has 15 residues. V lost 0 bases, J lost 3 bases, and 5 bases stayed unmatched. CDR3 sequence: CASSLVRTGFYEQYF. For the CDR3, the DNA is TGCGCCAGCAGCTTGGTCCGGACAGGGTTCTACGAGCAGTACTTC.

V is TRBV7-8 and J is TRBJ1-4; D gene ambiguous. Germline-derived CDR1 and CDR2 are SGHVS and FQNEAQ. Trimming shortened V by 4 bases and J by 8 bases, and 20 bases separated the two germline ends. The CDR3 is 16 residues long. In DNA, the CDR3 is TGTGCCAGCAGCTCTAGTTGGATGGCAGTGAAGGAAAAACTGTTTTTT. It translates to CASSSSWMAVKEKLFF.

CDR3 coding DNA: TGCGCCAGCAGCTTGGTGAGGACAGCCACGGACGGGGAGCTGTTTTTT. Amino acid sequence: CASSLVRTATDGELFF. The chain combines TRBV5-1 with TRBJ2-2; tentative D call: TRBD1 (6 bases). The CDR3 extends over 16 amino acids. Germline CDR1 and CDR2: SGHRS and YFSETQ. Trimming took off 0 bases at V and 7 bases at J, with 16 bases between the two ends.

The chain employs TRBV19 and TRBJ2-5, with TRBD1 matching over 10 bases. The CDR3 spans 14 residues. Germline V lookup: CDR1 LNHDA, CDR2 SQIVND (reference sequence). J was trimmed by 5 bases and V by 5 bases; bases with no gene match: 5. The CDR3 bases are TGTGCCAGTAGTCCGGGACAGGGGTCGGAGACCCAGTACTTC. Protein sequence: CASSPGQGSETQYF.

The chain carries TRBV5-8 and TRBJ2-1; D is possibly TRBD1 (6 bases). V was pared by 6 bases and J by 7 bases, with 11 bases between. The CDR3 totals 12 residues. Germline V lookup: CDR1 SGHTS, CDR2 YDEGEE. As DNA, the CDR3 is TGTGCCAGCAAGCTTAGGGGGAATGAGCAGTTCTTC. This sequence encodes CASKLRGNEQFF.

This chain links TRBV19 with TRBJ2-7; a weak D match, TRBD2 (5 bases). V dropped 5 bases and J dropped 6 bases, with 11 bases sitting between them. The germline V gene encodes CDR1 LNHDA and CDR2 SQIVND (reference sequence). CDR3 length: 12 residues. The CDR3 is CASSPGVSEQYF. The CDR3 DNA reads as TGTGCCAGTAGTCCCGGGGTAAGCGAGCAGTACTTC.

The chain has TRBV19 and TRBJ1-2; unclear D gene. CDR1 and CDR2 from the germline V gene are LNHDA and SQIVND (reference sequence). The CDR3 is 12 amino acids. The V and J ends lost 8 bases and 2 bases respectively, with 9 bases between them. The CDR3 coding sequence is TGTGCCAGTGAGGCTAGGAACTATGGCTACACCTTC. This encodes CASEARNYGYTF.

Only one count was recorded for this clone. Here the CDR3 reads CASSESLAGYNEQFF. The CDR3 nucleotides are TGCGCCAGCAGTGAGTCGCTAGCGGGTTACAATGAGCAGTTCTTC. This chain uses TRBV10-2 with TRBJ2-1, with 8 bases matching TRBD2. Trimming cost V 0 bases and J 4 bases; bases outside gene matches: 2. CDR3 size: 15 residues. Germline V CDR1 and CDR2: WSHSY, SAAADI.

The rearrangement uses TRBV2 and TRBJ1-1; 8 nucleotides agree with TRBD1. This CDR3 is 12 amino acids long. Germline V gene data show CDR1 as SNHLY and CDR2 as FYNNEI. The junction had 2 bases not matched to a gene; V was cut back by 6 bases and J by 5 bases. CDR3 sequence (DNA): TGTGCCAGCAGGACAGGGGAAACTGAAGCTTTCTTT. Translating it yields CASRTGETEAFF.

This clone was recorded only once. The V gene is TRBV30, the J gene TRBJ2-3; tentatively, D is TRBD2 (6 bases). V was pared by 3 bases and J by 1 base, with 8 bases between. Germline assignment: CDR1 GTSNPN and CDR2 SVGIG (reference sequence). This CDR3 is 13 amino acids long. CDR3 DNA: TGTGCCTGGAGGACGGGGGGCACAGATACGCAGTATTTT. It specifies CAWRTGGTDTQYF.

The CDR3 reads CASSEFGDTEAFF. For the CDR3, the DNA is TGTGCCAGCAGTGAATTTGGAGACACTGAAGCTTTCTTT. J is TRBJ1-1 and V is TRBV6-5; the D is unclear. CDR1 and CDR2 from the germline V gene are MNHEY and SVGAGI. Trimming took 5 bases from V and 3 from J, leaving 10 bases between them. The CDR3 covers 13 residues.

CDR3 protein: CAISEDYEQYF. The CDR3 DNA reads TGTGCCATCAGTGAGGACTACGAGCAGTACTTC. This chain joins TRBV10-3 and TRBJ2-7; no firm D call. CDR3 size: 11 residues. The V gene lost 2 bases and the J gene lost 3 bases, with 2 bases spanning the gap. Germline assignment: CDR1 ENHRY and CDR2 SYGVKD.

This clone occurred many times. This rearrangement joins TRBV5-1 to TRBJ2-7; TRBD2 matches at 7 bases. This CDR3 contains 15 residues. V shed 0 bases, J shed 4 bases, and the junction held 7 bases outside the gene matches. CDR1 and CDR2 from the germline V gene are SGHRS and YFSETQ. The CDR3 loop is CASSLVGGSLYEQYF. The DNA for the CDR3 is TGCGCCAGCAGCTTGGTTGGCGGGAGCTTATACGAGCAGTACTTC.

This sequence joins TRBV2 and TRBJ2-5, with 10 nucleotides matching TRBD2. Germline V gene data show CDR1 as SNHLY and CDR2 as FYNNEI. With 5 bases clipped from V and 5 bases from J, the junction kept 8 bases outside the gene matches. This CDR3 contains 15 residues. The CDR3 bases are TGTGCCAGCAGTCCTCGGCTAGCGGGAGTCGAGACCCAGTACTTC. It is translated as CASSPRLAGVETQYF.

This rearrangement joins TRBV15 to TRBJ1-1; the D gene is possibly TRBD1 (6 bases). Germline CDR1 reads LNHNV; CDR2 reads YYDKDF (reference sequence). Trimming removed 3 bases from V and 1 base from J, with 9 bases in between. The CDR3 covers 14 residues. DNA of the CDR3: TGTGCCACCAGCAGTACGGGACAGAACACTGAAGCTTTCTTT. Residues: CATSSTGQNTEAFF.

The DNA for the CDR3 is TGTGCCAGCAGCTTAACCGCTAGCGGGAGGTGGAATGAGCAGTTCTTC. As protein: CASSLTASGRWNEQFF. The chain joins TRBV7-2 to TRBJ2-1; 11 bases are a match to TRBD2. Germline trimming cut 2 bases from V and 7 bases from J; bases unmatched to any gene: 7. CDR1 and CDR2 from the germline V gene are SGHTA and FQGNSA. The CDR3 runs to 16 residues.

V and J are TRBV21-1 and TRBJ2-7; the table assigns TRBD1, which was not confirmed against the DNA. TRBV21-1 is marked as a pseudogene. The CDR3 has 16 residues. CDR3 amino acids: CASSKGDRVPSYEQYF. The CDR3 DNA reads TGTGCCAGCAGCAAAGGGGACAGGGTCCCCTCCTACGAGCAGTACTTC.

The chain has TRBV7-2 and TRBJ1-4, with a possible D match to TRBD1 (5 bases). Trimming removed 5 bases at V and 7 bases at J, with 20 bases between. CDR3 size: 16 residues. From germline, CDR1 is SGHTA and CDR2 FQGNSA. CDR3 nucleotide sequence: TGTGCCAGCAGCCGTCTCCGGGGCGGGCTTGTTGAAAAACTGTTTTTT. This codes for CASSRLRGGLVEKLFF.

CDR3 sequence: CASSQPAVGTQYF. The CDR3 coding sequence is TGTGCCAGCAGCCAACCGGCTGTCGGGACCCAGTACTTC. The V call is TRBV14, the J call TRBJ2-5, with unresolved D. The CDR3 loop spans 13 amino acids. Between the trimmed V and J ends, which lost 2 bases and 7 bases, there was a span of 11 bases. Germline lookup yields CDR1 SGHDN and CDR2 FVKESK.

V is TRBV11-2 and J is TRBJ2-3; D tentatively reads TRBD1 or TRBD2 (5 bases each). The CDR3 spans 17 residues. The germline V and J ends were trimmed by 3 bases and 0 bases, with 16 bases remaining between them. Germline V lookup: CDR1 SGHAT, CDR2 FQNNGV. This chain's CDR3 is CASSFRASGGSTDTQYF. For the CDR3, the DNA is TGTGCCAGCAGCTTTCGGGCGAGTGGGGGTAGCACAGATACGCAGTATTTT.

This clone was recorded only once. The V gene is TRBV7-3, the J gene TRBJ2-1; 14 positions match TRBD2. Trimming at V came to 6 bases and at J to 8 bases, leaving 9 bases not matched to a gene. CDR3 length: 16 residues. Germline V lookup: CDR1 SGHTA, CDR2 FQGTGA. As DNA, the CDR3 is TGTGCCAGCAGTAACGACGGACTAGCGGGAGGCCATGAGCAGTTCTTC. This codes for CASSNDGLAGGHEQFF.

This clone was seen a single time. V usage is TRBV9 and J usage is TRBJ2-1, with D hard to call. The CDR3 has 15 amino acids. Trimming stripped 4 bases from V and 2 bases from J, with 13 bases between. Germline-derived CDR1 and CDR2 are SGDLS and YYNGEE. CDR3 bases: TGTGCCAGCAGCCCCAAGTTGGTAACCTACAATGAGCAGTTCTTC. It encodes CASSPKLVTYNEQFF.

This clone was observed a single time. This sequence joins TRBV10-1 and TRBJ1-1; D is unclear. Germline V gene data show CDR1 as WNHNN and CDR2 as SYGVQD (reference sequence). Trimming cost V 5 bases and J 2 bases, with 9 bases left between them. This CDR3 spans 13 amino acids. CDR3 nucleotides: TGCGCCAGCAGTAGCCAGACAAACACTGAAGCTTTCTTT. Its translation is CASSSQTNTEAFF.

V and J are TRBV28 and TRBJ2-3; D might be TRBD2 (5 bases). In germline, CDR1 is MDHEN, CDR2 SYDVKM. Trimming pared 2 bases from V and 2 bases from J, leaving 11 bases between. The CDR3 spans 15 residues. CDR3 protein: CASSLAGDYTDTQYF. Here the CDR3 DNA reads TGTGCCAGCAGTTTAGCCGGGGATTACACAGATACGCAGTATTTT.

V is TRBV5-1 and J is TRBJ2-5, with a weak D call TRBD2 (6 bases). V lost 9 bases, J lost 5 bases, and 32 bases lay in between. Germline CDR1 is SGHRS and CDR2 is YFSETQ. The CDR3 has 18 amino acids. The CDR3 nucleotides are TGCGCCAACCAAAGGGAAATACGGGGGAGGAGGCGCGGGGAGACCCAGTACTTC. This sequence encodes CANQREIRGRRRGETQYF. Filled out from reference TRBV5-1 and TRBJ2-5, the complete variable domain reads KAGVTQTPRYLIKTRGQQVTLSCSPISGHRSVSWYQQTPGQGLQFLFEYFSETQRNKGNFPGRFSGRQFSNSRSEMNVSTLELGDSALYLCANQREIRGRRRGETQYFGPGTRLLVL.

The chain recombines TRBV30 with TRBJ2-2; 16 nucleotides match TRBD2. The junction had 4 bases not matched to a gene; V was cut back by 3 bases and J by 6 bases. The CDR3 has 16 amino acids. Per germline, CDR1 GTSNPN and CDR2 SVGIG (reference sequence). The CDR3 coding sequence is TGTGCCTGGAGCCGGGGACTAGCGGGAGGGCCCGGGGAGCTGTTTTTT. Its translation is CAWSRGLAGGPGELFF.

The chain recombines TRBV7-2 with TRBJ2-6; no firm D call. The germline gives CDR1 SGHTA, CDR2 FQGNSA. Deletions cut 8 bases from V and 4 bases from J, with 9 bases between. The CDR3 runs to 13 residues. This chain's CDR3 is CASGKSGANVLTF. The CDR3 coding sequence is TGTGCCAGCGGCAAGTCGGGGGCCAACGTCCTGACTTTC.